What follows describes a single T cell receptor (beta chain). Trimming shortened V by 8 bases and J by 2 bases, and 12 bases separated the two germline ends. CDR1 is MDHEN and CDR2 is SYDVKM in the germline V gene. This CDR3 region has 13 residues. The repertoire was sequenced with immunoSEQ multiplex PCR; TCRdb's copy has only in-frame clones and lacks some. The sample carries around 990,000 clones, approximately 80% recorded once. This specimen belongs to a study of shared clonotypes between healthy human individuals. The clonotype was recovered from a man aged 18 to 35 in good health. Some clones in this sample may be carry-over from other donors' samples. The sequencing sample was made of memory CD4+ T cells from PBMCs. This sample's subset: CD45RA-negative fraction. The rearrangement links TRBV28 to TRBJ1-2; no definite D call. CDR3 in amino acids: CASLPDGNYGYTF. DNA of the CDR3: TGTGCCAGCCTTCCAGACGGAAACTATGGCTACACCTTC.